The clone carrying this T cell receptor beta chain was detected a few times. Antigen unknown. The data stem from a study of identical twins. Study-level findings and limits: Insertions were fewer in abundant cord blood beta clonotypes, whereas memory repertoires showed none of this pattern. For out-of-frame alpha sequences shared by twins, low generation probability was in excess.

The germline V gene encodes CDR1 MNHEY and CDR2 SVGAGI. This CDR3 region has 15 residues. The trim removed 2 bases at V and 3 bases at J, leaving 3 bases unmatched. A template switching step contributed a universal primer site, while unique molecular identifiers were present in the cDNA. Each CDR3 protein gets one entry after TCRdb re-called the 5' RACE reads with MiXCR. Found here are 690,000 or so distinct CDR3 sequences, around 6% of them singletons; the top ten hold 1.5% to 2%. The receptor comes from a man between 18 and 35 years old in good health. This rearrangement joins TRBV6-5 to TRBJ2-3; 9 nucleotides line up with TRBD2. The sequenced material came from naive T cells sorted from blood. DNA for the CDR3: TGTGCCAGCAGTTACGCGGGAGGGTTAACAGATACGCAGTATTTT. Translating gives CASSYAGGLTDTQYF.